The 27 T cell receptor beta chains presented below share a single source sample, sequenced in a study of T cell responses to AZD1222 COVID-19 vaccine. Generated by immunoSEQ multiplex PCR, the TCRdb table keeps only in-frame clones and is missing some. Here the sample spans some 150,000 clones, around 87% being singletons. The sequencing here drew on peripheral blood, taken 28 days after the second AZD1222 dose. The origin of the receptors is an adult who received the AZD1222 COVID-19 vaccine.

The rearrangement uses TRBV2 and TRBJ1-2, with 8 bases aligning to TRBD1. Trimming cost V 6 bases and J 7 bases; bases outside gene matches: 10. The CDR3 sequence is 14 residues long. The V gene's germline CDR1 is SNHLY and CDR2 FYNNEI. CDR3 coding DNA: TGTGCCAGCAGCCAGACAGGGGCTGGGGGTGGCTACACCTTC. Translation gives CASSQTGAGGGYTF.

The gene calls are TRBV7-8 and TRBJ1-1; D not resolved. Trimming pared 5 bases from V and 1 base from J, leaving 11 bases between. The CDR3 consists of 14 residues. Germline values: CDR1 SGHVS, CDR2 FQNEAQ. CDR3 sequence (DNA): TGTGCCAGCAGCGGAGGAGTAGAGAACACTGAAGCTTTCTTT. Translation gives CASSGGVENTEAFF. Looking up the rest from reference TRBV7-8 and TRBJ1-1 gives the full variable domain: GAGVSQSPRYKVAKRGQDVALRCDPISGHVSLFWYQQALGQGPEFLTYFQNEAQLDKSGLPSDRFFAERPEGSVSTLKIQRTQQEDSAVYLCASSGGVENTEAFFGQGTRLTVV.

CDR3 bases: TGCGCCAGCAGCCCATCCATAGACCGACAGAACACTGAAGCTTTCTTT. Translation gives CASSPSIDRQNTEAFF. The chain is built from TRBV5-1 and TRBJ1-1; the D is unclear. This CDR3 has 16 residues. The V gene's germline CDR1 is SGHRS and CDR2 YFSETQ. Trimming removed 4 bases at V and 1 base at J, with 17 bases between.

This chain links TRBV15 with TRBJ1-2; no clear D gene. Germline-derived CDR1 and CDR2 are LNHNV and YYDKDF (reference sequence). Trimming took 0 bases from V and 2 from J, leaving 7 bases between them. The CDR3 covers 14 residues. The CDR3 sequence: CATSRDVGNYGYTF. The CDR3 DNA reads TGTGCCACCAGCAGAGATGTAGGAAACTATGGCTACACCTTC.

The CDR3 DNA reads TGTGCCAGCAGTGAGGACAGGGTTCCACTTTATGGCTACACCTTC. The encoded protein is CASSEDRVPLYGYTF. The rearrangement joins TRBV6-4 to TRBJ1-2; 8 nucleotides align to TRBD1. This CDR3 contains 15 residues. The V gene end was trimmed by 3 bases and the J gene end by 5 bases; junction bases not matched to a gene: 8. Germline V gene lookup returns CDR1 MRHNA and CDR2 SNTAGT.

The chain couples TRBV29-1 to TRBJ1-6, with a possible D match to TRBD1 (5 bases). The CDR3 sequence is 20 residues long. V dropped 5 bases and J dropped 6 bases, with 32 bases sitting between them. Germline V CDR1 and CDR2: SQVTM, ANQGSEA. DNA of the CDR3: TGCAGCGTTCGAGGGAGTGACAGCCAAGACTCCTGTGAATCTAATTCACCCCTCCACTTT. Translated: CSVRGSDSQDSCESNSPLHF.

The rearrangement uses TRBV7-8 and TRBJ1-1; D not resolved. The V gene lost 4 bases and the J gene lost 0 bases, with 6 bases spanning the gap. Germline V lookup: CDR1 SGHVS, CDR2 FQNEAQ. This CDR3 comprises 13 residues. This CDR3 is CASSSQMNTEAFF. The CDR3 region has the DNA TGTGCCAGCAGCTCACAAATGAACACTGAAGCTTTCTTT.

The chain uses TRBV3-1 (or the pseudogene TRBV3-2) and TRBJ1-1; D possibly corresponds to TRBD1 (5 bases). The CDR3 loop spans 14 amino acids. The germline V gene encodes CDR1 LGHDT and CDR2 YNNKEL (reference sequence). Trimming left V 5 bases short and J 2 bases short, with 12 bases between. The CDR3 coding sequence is TGTGCCAGCAGCAATCCGGGACTAAACACTGAAGCTTTCTTT. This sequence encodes CASSNPGLNTEAFF.

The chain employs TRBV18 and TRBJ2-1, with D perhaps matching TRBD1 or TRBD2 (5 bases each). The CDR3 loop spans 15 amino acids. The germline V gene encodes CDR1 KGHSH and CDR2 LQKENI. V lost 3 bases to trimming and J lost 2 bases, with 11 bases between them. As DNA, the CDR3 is TGTGCCAGCTCACCTTACGGGGCCACCTACAATGAGCAGTTCTTC. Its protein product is CASSPYGATYNEQFF.

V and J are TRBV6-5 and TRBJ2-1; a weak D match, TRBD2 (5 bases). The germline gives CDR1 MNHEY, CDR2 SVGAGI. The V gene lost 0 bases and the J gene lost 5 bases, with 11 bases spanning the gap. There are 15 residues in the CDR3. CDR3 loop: CASSYSRRADNEQFF. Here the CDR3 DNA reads TGTGCCAGCAGTTACTCGCGGAGAGCGGACAATGAGCAGTTCTTC.

Here the CDR3 reads CASSSRTGMIQPQHF. The CDR3 nucleotides read TGTGCCAGCAGTTCCCGAACCGGGATGATACAGCCCCAGCATTTT. The rearrangement uses TRBV6-5 and TRBJ1-5; D unclear. CDR3 size: 15 residues. Germline CDR1 and CDR2: MNHEY and SVGAGI. Trimming left V 4 bases short and J 7 bases short, with 17 bases between.

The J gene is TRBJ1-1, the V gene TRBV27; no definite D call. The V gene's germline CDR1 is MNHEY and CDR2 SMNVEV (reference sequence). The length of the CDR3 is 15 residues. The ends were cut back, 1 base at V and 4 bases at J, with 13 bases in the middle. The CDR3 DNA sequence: TGTGCCAGCAGTTTATTCCCGAGCCGGGGCACTGAAGCTTTCTTT. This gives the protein CASSLFPSRGTEAFF.

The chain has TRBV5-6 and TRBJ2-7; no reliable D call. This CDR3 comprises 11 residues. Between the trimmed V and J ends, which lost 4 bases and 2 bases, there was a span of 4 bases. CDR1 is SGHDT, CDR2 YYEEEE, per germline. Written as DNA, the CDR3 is TGTGCCAGCAGCCGGGCCTACGAGCAGTACTTC. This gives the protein CASSRAYEQYF.

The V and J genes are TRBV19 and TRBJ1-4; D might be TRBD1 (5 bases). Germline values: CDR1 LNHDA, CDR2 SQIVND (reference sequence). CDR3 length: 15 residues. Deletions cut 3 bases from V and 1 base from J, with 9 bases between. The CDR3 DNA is TGTGCCAGTAGTATTCAGGGTTTAACTAATGAAAAACTGTTTTTT. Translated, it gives CASSIQGLTNEKLFF.

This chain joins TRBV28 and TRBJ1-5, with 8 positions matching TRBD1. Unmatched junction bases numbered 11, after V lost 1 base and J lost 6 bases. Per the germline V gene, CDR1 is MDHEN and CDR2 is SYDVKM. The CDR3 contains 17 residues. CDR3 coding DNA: TGTGCCAGCAGTTTATCCAACCGGAGCAGGGGGCGTCAGCCCCAGCATTTT. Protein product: CASSLSNRSRGRQPQHF.

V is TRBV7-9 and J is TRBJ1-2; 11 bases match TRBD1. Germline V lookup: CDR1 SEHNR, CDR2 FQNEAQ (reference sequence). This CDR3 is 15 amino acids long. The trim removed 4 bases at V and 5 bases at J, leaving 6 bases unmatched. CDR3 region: CASSYGQGAVYGYTF. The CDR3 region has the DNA TGTGCCAGCAGCTACGGACAGGGGGCCGTATATGGCTACACCTTC.

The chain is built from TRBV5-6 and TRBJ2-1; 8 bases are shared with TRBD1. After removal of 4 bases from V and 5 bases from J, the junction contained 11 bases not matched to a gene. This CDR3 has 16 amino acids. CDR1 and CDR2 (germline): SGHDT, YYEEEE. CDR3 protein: CASSVDRGSVHNEQFF. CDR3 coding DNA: TGTGCCAGCAGCGTCGACAGGGGTTCGGTCCACAATGAGCAGTTCTTC.

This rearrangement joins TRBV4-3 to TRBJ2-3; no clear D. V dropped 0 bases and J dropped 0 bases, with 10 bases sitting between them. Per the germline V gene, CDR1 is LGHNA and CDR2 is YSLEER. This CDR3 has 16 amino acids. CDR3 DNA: TGCGCCAGCAGCCAAGAATACGCAGCTAGCACAGATACGCAGTATTTT. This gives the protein CASSQEYAASTDTQYF.

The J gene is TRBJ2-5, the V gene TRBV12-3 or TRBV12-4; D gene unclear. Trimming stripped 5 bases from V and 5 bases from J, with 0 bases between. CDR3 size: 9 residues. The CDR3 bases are TGTGCCAGCAGTGAGACCCAGTACTTC. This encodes CASSETQYF.

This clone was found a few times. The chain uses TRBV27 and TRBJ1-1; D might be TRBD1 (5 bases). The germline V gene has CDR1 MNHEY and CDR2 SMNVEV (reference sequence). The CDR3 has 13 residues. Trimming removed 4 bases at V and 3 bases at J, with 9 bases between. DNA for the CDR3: TGTGCCAGCAGTTCCTGGGGCTACACTGAAGCTTTCTTT. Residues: CASSSWGYTEAFF.

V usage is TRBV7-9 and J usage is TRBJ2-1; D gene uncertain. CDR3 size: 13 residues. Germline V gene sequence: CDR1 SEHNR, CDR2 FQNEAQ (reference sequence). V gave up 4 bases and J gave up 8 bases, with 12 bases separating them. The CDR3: CASSSRLLDEQFF. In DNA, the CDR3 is TGTGCCAGCAGCTCCCGACTCTTAGATGAGCAGTTCTTC. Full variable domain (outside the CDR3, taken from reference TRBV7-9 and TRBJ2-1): DTGVSQNPRHKITKRGQNVTFRCDPISEHNRLYWYRQTLGQGPEFLTYFQNEAQLEKSRLLSDRFSAERPKGSFSTLEIQRTEQGDSAMYLCASSSRLLDEQFFGPGTRLTVL.

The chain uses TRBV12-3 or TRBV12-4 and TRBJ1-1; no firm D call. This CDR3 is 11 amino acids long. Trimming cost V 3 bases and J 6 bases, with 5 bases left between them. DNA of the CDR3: TGTGCCAGCAGTTTGTTGGCTGAAGCTTTCTTT. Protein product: CASSLLAEAFF.

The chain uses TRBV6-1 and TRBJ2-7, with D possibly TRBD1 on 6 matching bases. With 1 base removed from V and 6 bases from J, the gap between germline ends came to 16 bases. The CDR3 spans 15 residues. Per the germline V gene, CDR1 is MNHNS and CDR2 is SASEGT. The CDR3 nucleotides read TGTGCCAGCAGTGAAGAGTCGATGACAGGCGGCGAGCAGTACTTC. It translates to CASSEESMTGGEQYF.

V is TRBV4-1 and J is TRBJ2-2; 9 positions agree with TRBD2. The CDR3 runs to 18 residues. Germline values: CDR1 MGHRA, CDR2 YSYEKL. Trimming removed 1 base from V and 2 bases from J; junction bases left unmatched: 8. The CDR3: CASSQGLAGILNTGELFF. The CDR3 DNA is TGCGCCAGCAGCCAAGGGCTAGCGGGGATATTAAACACCGGGGAGCTGTTTTTT.

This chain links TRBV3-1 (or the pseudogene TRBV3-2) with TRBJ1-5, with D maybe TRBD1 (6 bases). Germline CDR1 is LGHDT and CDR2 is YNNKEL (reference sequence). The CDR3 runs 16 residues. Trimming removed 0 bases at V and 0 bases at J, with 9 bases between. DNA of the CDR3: TGTGCCAGCAGCCAAGATGGGGGCCTTAGCAATCAGCCCCAGCATTTT. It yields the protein CASSQDGGLSNQPQHF.

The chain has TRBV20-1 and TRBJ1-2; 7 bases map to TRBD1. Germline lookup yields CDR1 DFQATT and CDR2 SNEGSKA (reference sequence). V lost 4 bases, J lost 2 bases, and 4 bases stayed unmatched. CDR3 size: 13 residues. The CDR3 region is CSATETGNYGYTF. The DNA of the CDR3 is TGCAGTGCTACTGAGACAGGGAACTATGGCTACACCTTC.

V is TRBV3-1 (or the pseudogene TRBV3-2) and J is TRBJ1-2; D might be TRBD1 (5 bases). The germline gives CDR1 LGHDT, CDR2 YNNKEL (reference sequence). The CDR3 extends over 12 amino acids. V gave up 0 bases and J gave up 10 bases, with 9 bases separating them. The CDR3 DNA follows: TGTGCCAGCAGCCAAGAGGGACGGATCTACACCTTC. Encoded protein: CASSQEGRIYTF.